Sequencing of this T cell receptor beta chain was carried out in a study of control samples from healthy donors and cancer patients. Germline CDR1 is DFQATT and CDR2 is SNEGSKA (reference sequence). The length of the CDR3 is 10 residues. Measured with immunoSEQ multiplex PCR; TCRdb has only the in-frame clones, and not every one. The profile shows 60,000 to 80,000 clones, less than 90% of them singletons. The sequence derives from a woman in her 50s in good health. Sequenced: blood. The V and J genes are TRBV20-1 and TRBJ2-3, with D perhaps being TRBD1 or TRBD2 (5 bases each). DNA for the CDR3: TGCAGCGGGGCCACAGATACGCAGTATTTT. Protein: CSGATDTQYF.